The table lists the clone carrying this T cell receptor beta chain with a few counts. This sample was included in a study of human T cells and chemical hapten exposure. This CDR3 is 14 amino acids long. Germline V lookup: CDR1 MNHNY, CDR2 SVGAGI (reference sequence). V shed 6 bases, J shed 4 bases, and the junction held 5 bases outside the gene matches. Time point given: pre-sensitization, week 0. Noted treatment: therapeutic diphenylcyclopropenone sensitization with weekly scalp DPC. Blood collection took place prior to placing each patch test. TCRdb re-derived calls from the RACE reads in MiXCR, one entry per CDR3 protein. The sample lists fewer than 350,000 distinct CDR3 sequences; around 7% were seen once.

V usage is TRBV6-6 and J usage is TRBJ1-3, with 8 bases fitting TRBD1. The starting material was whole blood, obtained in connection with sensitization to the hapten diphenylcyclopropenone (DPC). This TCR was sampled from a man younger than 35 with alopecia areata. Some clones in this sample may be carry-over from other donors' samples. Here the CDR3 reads CASSEDRAGNTIYF. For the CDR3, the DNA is TGTGCCAGCAGCGAGGACAGGGCAGGAAACACCATATATTTT.